Listed below are T cell receptor beta chains from one sample, sequenced in a study of cytomegalovirus exposure and HLA in healthy donors. Only in-frame clones appear in the TCRdb table, and some are missing; sequencing was by immunoSEQ multiplex PCR. The table records about 180,000 clones, about 82% of them present only once. The source material was PBMCs. The receptors originated from a male donor in good health and CMV-seronegative. CDR3s include the opening cysteine and the closing phenylalanine or tryptophan. The D gene is left open where the match is weak. Clone sizes are given selectively: once, few, many, or a class where the clone is expanded.

D	J	size	V	CDR3	DNA
TRBD2	TRBJ2-2	once	TRBV28	CASRSGLVANTGELFF	TGTGCCAGCAGATCCGGACTAGTGGCGAACACCGGGGAGCTGTTTTTT
.	TRBJ2-2	.	TRBV7-2	CASSLAGQTGELFF	TGTGCCAGCAGCTTAGCGGGGCAAACCGGGGAGCTGTTTTTT
TRBD2	TRBJ2-3	few	TRBV5-1	CASRRDYTSTDTQYF	TGCGCCAGCAGGAGGGACTATACTAGCACAGATACGCAGTATTTT
.	TRBJ1-3	few	TRBV6-1	CASSGDTGYSGNTIYF	TGTGCCAGCAGTGGAGATACAGGGTACTCTGGAAACACCATATATTTT
TRBD1	TRBJ1-1	.	TRBV19	CASSRTGMNEAFF	TGTGCCAGTAGCCGGACAGGGATGAATGAAGCTTTCTTT
.	TRBJ1-1	once	TRBV2	CASTQHVNTEAFF	TGTGCCAGCACACAGCATGTGAACACTGAAGCTTTCTTT
TRBD2	TRBJ2-3	few	TRBV4-1	CASSQGRLAEGDTQYF	TGCGCCAGCAGCCAAGGGAGACTAGCGGAGGGAGATACGCAGTATTTT
.	TRBJ1-4	once	TRBV9	CASSVESGASEKLFF	TGTGCCAGCAGCGTAGAGTCAGGGGCTAGCGAAAAACTGTTTTTT
TRBD1	TRBJ2-3	.	TRBV4-3	CASSRIRTGPQYF	TGCGCCAGCAGCCGGATCCGGACAGGGCCGCAGTATTTT
TRBD1	TRBJ1-2	.	TRBV7-9	CASSSGLKTGGVLRGYTF	TGTGCCAGCAGCTCAGGGCTCAAGACAGGGGGCGTCCTACGCGGCTACACCTTC
.	TRBJ2-6	.	TRBV27	CASSDRAGVSSSGANVLTF	TGTGCCAGCAGTGACCGCGCAGGGGTGAGCTCCTCTGGGGCCAACGTCCTGACTTTC
.	TRBJ1-3	.	TRBV1	CTSSQEGAEDHSGNTIYF	TGCACCAGCAGCCAAGAGGGGGCAGAAGATCACTCTGGAAACACCATATATTTT
.	TRBJ2-3	.	TRBV29-1	CSVRTTSTDTQYF	TGCAGCGTGCGGACAACTAGCACAGATACGCAGTATTTT
.	TRBJ2-7	.	TRBV21-1	CASSLISGELHEQYF	TGTGCCAGCAGCTTAATTAGCGGGGAGCTCCACGAGCAGTACTTC